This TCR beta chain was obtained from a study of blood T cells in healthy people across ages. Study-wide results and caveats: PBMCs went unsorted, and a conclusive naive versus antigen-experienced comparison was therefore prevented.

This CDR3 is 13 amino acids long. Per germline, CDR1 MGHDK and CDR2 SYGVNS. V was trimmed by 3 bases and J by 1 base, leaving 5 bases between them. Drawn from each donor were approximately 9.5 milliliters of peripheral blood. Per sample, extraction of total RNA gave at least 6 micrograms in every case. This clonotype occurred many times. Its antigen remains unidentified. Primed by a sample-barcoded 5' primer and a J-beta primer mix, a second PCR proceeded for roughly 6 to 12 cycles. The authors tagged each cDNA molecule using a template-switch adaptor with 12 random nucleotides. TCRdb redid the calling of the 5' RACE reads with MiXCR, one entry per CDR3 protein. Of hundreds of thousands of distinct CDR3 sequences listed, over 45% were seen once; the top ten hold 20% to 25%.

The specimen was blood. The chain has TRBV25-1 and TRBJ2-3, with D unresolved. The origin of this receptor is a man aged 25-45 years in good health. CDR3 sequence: CASSDRGTDTQYF. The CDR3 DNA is TGTGCCAGCAGTGACAGAGGCACAGATACGCAGTATTTT.